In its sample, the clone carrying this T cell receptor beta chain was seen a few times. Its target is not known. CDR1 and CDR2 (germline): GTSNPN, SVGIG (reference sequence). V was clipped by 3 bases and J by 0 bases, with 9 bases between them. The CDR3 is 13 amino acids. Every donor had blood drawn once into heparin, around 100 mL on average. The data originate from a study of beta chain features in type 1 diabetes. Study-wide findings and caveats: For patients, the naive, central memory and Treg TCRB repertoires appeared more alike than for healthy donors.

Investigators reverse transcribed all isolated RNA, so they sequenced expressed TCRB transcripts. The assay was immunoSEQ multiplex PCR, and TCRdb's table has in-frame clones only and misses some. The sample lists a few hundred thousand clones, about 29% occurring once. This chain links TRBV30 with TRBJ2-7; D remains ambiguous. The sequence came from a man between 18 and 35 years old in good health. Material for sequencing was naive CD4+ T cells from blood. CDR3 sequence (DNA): TGTGCCTGGAGCGAGACAAACTCCTACGAGCAGTACTTC. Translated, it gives CAWSETNSYEQYF.